This is a list of T cell receptor beta chains from one sample in a study of T cells in Graves' hyperthyroidism and ophthalmopathy. TCRdb re-called the multiplex PCR reads through MiXCR, storing one row per CDR3 protein. The sample shows hundreds of thousands of distinct CDR3 sequences, about 38% of them seen only once. Sequencing was performed on blood. These receptors were collected from a man aged 18 to 29 with Graves' hyperthyroidism. Each CDR3 is given without its conserved first and last residue.

j_call v_call cdr3_aa
TRBJ2-7 TRBV10-3 AISESRTGYYEQY
TRBJ2-5 TRBV2 ASSAGLTVIQETQY
TRBJ1-2 TRBV6-5 ASSPGQYYGYT
TRBJ1-5 TRBV7-2 ASSFGTGIQPQH
TRBJ1-5 TRBV6-5 ASRAGGDQPQH
TRBJ1-4 TRBV20-1 SALTRPAGGKKLF
TRBJ2-5 TRBV4-1 ASSHAQGNQETQY
TRBJ2-7 TRBV7-9 ASSLSGTGDTEQY
TRBJ2-7 TRBV10-3 ASSYRVPSSYEQY
TRBJ1-1 TRBV19 ASGSGGIPEAF
TRBJ2-2 TRBV11-2 ASSVAASGSLTGELF
TRBJ1-4 TRBV2 ASSGGPVNEKLF
TRBJ1-1 TRBV2 ATRDRVWAEAF
TRBJ2-7 TRBV5-6 ASSGGQAPPKQY
TRBJ1-5 TRBV20-1 SAPPRQIIYSNQPQH
TRBJ2-7 TRBV12-3/TRBV12-4 ASSIEGLNEQY
TRBJ2-7 TRBV2 ASSSGTASYEQY
TRBJ2-7 TRBV9 ASSAWTSTYEQY
TRBJ2-7 TRBV7-8 ASSFYGTQSYEQY
TRBJ2-2 TRBV7-2 ASGRLAGGCTGELF
TRBJ2-5 TRBV7-9 ASSLPGQLGETQY
TRBJ2-7 TRBV29-1 SVRPLGGKIYEQY
TRBJ2-3 TRBV7-6 ASSLGDTDTQY
TRBJ1-1 TRBV11-1 ASSPYRVAGEAF
TRBJ1-6 TRBV12-3/TRBV12-4 ASSFNAGSPLH
TRBJ1-3 TRBV4-1 ASSQPGQRNTIY
TRBJ1-1 TRBV6-5 ASISTGTEAF
TRBJ1-3 TRBV14 ASSQSGTRGNTIY
TRBJ2-7 TRBV10-3 ASQTSGNYEQY
TRBJ2-7 TRBV24-1 ATSDSGLSYEQY
TRBJ1-5 TRBV20-1 SALSRQGAGNQPQH
TRBJ2-7 TRBV7-2 ASSLGQRGRETYEQY
TRBJ2-2 TRBV7-2 ASSPDTVLRAGELF
TRBJ1-1 TRBV14 ASSPTERNEAF
TRBJ1-4 TRBV6-5 ASSYSYGNEKLF
TRBJ1-2 TRBV9 ASSSPGAQGYT
TRBJ2-7 TRBV7-9 ASSWDHYEQY
TRBJ2-7 TRBV7-9 ASILPLESGSYEQY
TRBJ2-2 TRBV9 ASSVGLNTGELF
TRBJ2-5 TRBV9 ASSVAIGRGETQY
TRBJ2-7 TRBV10-3 AISGAGVAEQY
TRBJ2-5 TRBV5-4 ATFAEETQY
TRBJ1-4 TRBV5-6 ASSLELSTNEKLF
TRBJ1-4 TRBV9 ASSGTTGGFEKLF
TRBJ1-1 TRBV24-1 ATSGFGTNTEAF
TRBJ1-1 TRBV6-6 ASSYTTGVNTEAF
TRBJ1-1 TRBV5-4 ASSQDAGTEAF
TRBJ1-1 TRBV6-5 ASSYGRTFNTEAF
TRBJ1-5 TRBV7-9 DSSPGYGEFQPQH
TRBJ2-7 TRBV5-4 ASSFHKDESSYEQY
TRBJ2-7 TRBV7-6 ASVIGDSSYEQY
TRBJ2-2 TRBV20-1 SARDRKGRNTGGLF
TRBJ2-7 TRBV5-1 ASSTTGRTEQY
TRBJ1-1 TRBV10-3 AIGDGNFNTEAF
TRBJ2-7 TRBV7-8 ASRMDRGRLGEQY